The entry below gives a single T cell receptor beta chain sequence along with its context. The target antigen is unknown. Trimming cost V 0 bases and J 1 base, with 13 bases left between them. CDR3 size: 16 residues. Germline V gene lookup returns CDR1 SGHRS and CDR2 YFSETQ. A second PCR of roughly 6 to 12 cycles used a sample-barcoded 5' primer and a J-beta primer mix. MiXCR, run by TCRdb on the 5' RACE reads, gives a single entry per CDR3 protein. The data contain under 850,000 distinct CDR3 sequences, under 40% of them singletons. The data are from a study of blood T cells in healthy people across ages. Whole-study findings and limits: Leaving the PBMCs unsorted stopped any conclusive comparison of naive versus antigen-experienced cells. Naive CD4+ cell counts and diversity both ran higher in long-lived than in aged donors. Estimates drawn from one million T cells were deemed to understate diversity. Significant beta diversity loss was already apparent by age approximately 37, declining roughly linearly.

The receptor comes from a man younger than 35 in good health. The sequenced sample was blood. The chain joins TRBV5-1 to TRBJ1-1, with D possibly being TRBD1 (6 bases). In DNA form, the CDR3 reads TGCGCCAGCAGCTTGGATGGGGGGGCCACGAACACTGAAGCTTTCTTT. Translation: CASSLDGGATNTEAFF.